Following are 3 T cell receptor beta chains from one sample sequenced in a study of CD8 T cells in Susac syndrome. The RNA, roughly 0.5 to 1 ug, was put through reverse transcription using random hexamers. Each CDR3 protein is one row after TCRdb ran MiXCR on the immunoSEQ multiplex PCR reads. Of around 150,000 distinct CDR3 sequences detected, around 95% appear once; the ten largest clones hold around 0.13%. Sequencing was performed on CD4+ T cells from PBMCs. These receptors all come from a human donor in good health.

V usage is TRBV3-1 and J usage is TRBJ1-5; 8 bases map to TRBD1. The CDR3 is 14 amino acids. Germline-derived CDR1 and CDR2 are LGHDT and YNNKEL (reference sequence). Trimming cost V 4 bases and J 6 bases; bases outside gene matches: 5. The CDR3 DNA follows: TGTGCCAGCAGCCCACAGGGGGGGAGTCAGCCCCAGCATTTT. It encodes CASSPQGGSQPQHF.

The rearrangement links TRBV3-1 to TRBJ2-3; 10 bases match TRBD1. Per germline, CDR1 LGHDT and CDR2 YNNKEL (reference sequence). The CDR3 is 17 residues long. J gave up 5 bases and V 3 bases, and 11 bases lay outside the gene matches. CDR3 coding DNA: TGTGCCAGCAGCCACGAACTGGGACAGGGGATTCAAGATACGCAGTATTTT. Translated, it gives CASSHELGQGIQDTQYF.

V is TRBV3-1 and J is TRBJ2-5; TRBD1 agrees at 10 bases. In germline, CDR1 is LGHDT, CDR2 YNNKEL (reference sequence). The CDR3 contains 15 residues. Trimming removed 5 bases from V and 6 bases from J; junction bases left unmatched: 9. The CDR3, as DNA: TGTGCCAGCAGCTCGCTGCCGGGACAGGGGAAGACCCAGTACTTC. This encodes CASSSLPGQGKTQYF.